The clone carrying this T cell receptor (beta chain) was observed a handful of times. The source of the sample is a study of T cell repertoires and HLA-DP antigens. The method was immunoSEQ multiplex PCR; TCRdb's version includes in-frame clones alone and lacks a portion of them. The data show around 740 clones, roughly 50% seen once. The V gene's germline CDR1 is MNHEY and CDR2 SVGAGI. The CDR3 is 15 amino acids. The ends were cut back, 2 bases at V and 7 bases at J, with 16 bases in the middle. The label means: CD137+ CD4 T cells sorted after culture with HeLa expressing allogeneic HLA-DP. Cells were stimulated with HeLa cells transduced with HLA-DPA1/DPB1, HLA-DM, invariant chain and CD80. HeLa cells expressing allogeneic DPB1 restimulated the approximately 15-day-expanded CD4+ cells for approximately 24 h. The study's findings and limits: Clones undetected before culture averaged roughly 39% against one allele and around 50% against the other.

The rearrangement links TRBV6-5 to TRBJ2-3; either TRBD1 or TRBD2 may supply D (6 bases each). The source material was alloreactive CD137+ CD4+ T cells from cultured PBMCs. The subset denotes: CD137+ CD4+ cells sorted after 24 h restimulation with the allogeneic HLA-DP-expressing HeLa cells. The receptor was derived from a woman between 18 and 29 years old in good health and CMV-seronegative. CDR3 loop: CASSYGFGGLNTQYF. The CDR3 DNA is TGTGCCAGCAGTTACGGGTTCGGGGGCTTGAATACGCAGTATTTT.